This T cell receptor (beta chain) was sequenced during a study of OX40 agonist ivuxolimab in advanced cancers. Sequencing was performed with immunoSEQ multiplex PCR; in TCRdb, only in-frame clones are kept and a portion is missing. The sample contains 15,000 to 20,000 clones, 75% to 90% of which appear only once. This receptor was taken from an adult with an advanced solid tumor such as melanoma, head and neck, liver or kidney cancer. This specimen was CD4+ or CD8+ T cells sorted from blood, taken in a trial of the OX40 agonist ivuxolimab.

Here the CDR3 reads CASSRTSSGNTIYF. Written as DNA, the CDR3 is TGTGCCAGCAGTCGTACGTCCTCTGGAAACACCATATATTTT. This rearrangement joins TRBV6-4 to TRBJ1-3; D gene unclear. The V gene lost 5 bases and the J gene lost 0 bases, with 8 bases spanning the gap. Germline CDR1 is MRHNA and CDR2 is SNTAGT. This CDR3 is built from 14 residues.